The present entry profiles one TCR beta chain with its context. This entry belongs to a study of response to subunit inactivated influenza vaccine. MiXCR, applied by TCRdb to the RT-PCR reads, yields one record per CDR3 protein. The sample lists hundreds of thousands of distinct CDR3 sequences, just over 20% occurring once. This specimen consisted of PBMCs from blood, obtained about 19 months after vaccination. The sequence was obtained from a man in his fifties or sixties who received an inactivated influenza vaccine.

CDR3 nucleotide sequence: TGCGCCAGCAGCTTGACCCTAGCGGGGTACAATGAGCAGTTCTTC. Translating gives CASSLTLAGYNEQFF. The rearrangement joins TRBV5-1 to TRBJ2-1, with 9 nucleotides matching TRBD2. The CDR3 runs 15 residues. V trimming: 1 base; J trimming: 4 bases; junction bases outside the gene matches: 3. CDR1 is SGHRS and CDR2 is YFSETQ in the germline V gene.